These 19 T cell receptor beta chains were sequenced from one sample in a study of cytomegalovirus exposure and HLA in healthy donors. The PCR employed 60 Vbeta primers together with 13 Jbeta primers. Sequenced by immunoSEQ multiplex PCR; TCRdb stores in-frame clones only, minus some. The table includes nearly 300,000 clones, 86% detected once. The sample was PBMCs. These receptors all come from a man in his forties in good health and CMV-seropositive.

J is TRBJ2-7 and V is TRBV7-9; TRBD1 aligns across 9 bases. This CDR3 comprises 16 residues. CDR1 is SEHNR and CDR2 is FQNEAQ in the germline V gene (reference sequence). With V trimmed by 7 bases and J by 5 bases, 15 bases remained unmatched. The CDR3 coding sequence is TGTGCCAGCATCCCTCCCCTCCGGACAGGGGTCCACGAGCAGTACTTC. Protein sequence: CASIPPLRTGVHEQYF.

J is TRBJ2-1 and V is TRBV9; D perhaps matches TRBD1 (6 bases). V lost 4 bases, J lost 0 bases, and 11 bases lay in between. The CDR3 totals 15 residues. Germline loops: CDR1 SGDLS, CDR2 YYNGEE. The CDR3 DNA reads TGTGCCAGCAGCACCGGACAGAGCTCCTACAATGAGCAGTTCTTC. Translated, it gives CASSTGQSSYNEQFF.

This clone has only one observation. The CDR3, as DNA: TGTGCCACCAGCTCAAGGACAGGGAATGAGACCCAGTACTTC. This sequence encodes CATSSRTGNETQYF. The V gene is TRBV15, the J gene TRBJ2-5; the match to TRBD1 covers 8 bases. V dropped 5 bases and J dropped 5; count of bases not matched to a gene: 7. Germline values: CDR1 LNHNV, CDR2 YYDKDF (reference sequence). This CDR3 region has 14 residues.

The gene calls are TRBV5-1 and TRBJ2-1; perhaps TRBD2 as D (6 bases). The germline V gene has CDR1 SGHRS and CDR2 YFSETQ. V shed 3 bases and J shed 5 bases, with 12 bases lying between them. The CDR3 has 14 amino acids. CDR3 bases: TGCGCCAGCAGCTATATATGGGGGGACAATGAGCAGTTCTTC. This codes for CASSYIWGDNEQFF.

The chain uses TRBV6-1 and TRBJ2-1, with a tentative D call TRBD2 (6 bases). The CDR3 spans 16 residues. Germline V gene lookup returns CDR1 MNHNS and CDR2 SASEGT. V was pared by 2 bases and J by 2 bases, with 13 bases between. The CDR3 is CASSETGVRAYNEQFF. The CDR3 DNA sequence: TGTGCCAGCAGTGAAACGGGGGTAAGGGCCTACAATGAGCAGTTCTTC.

The genes are TRBV28 and TRBJ1-1; D might be TRBD1 (5 bases). Germline loops: CDR1 MDHEN, CDR2 SYDVKM. V gave up 3 bases and J gave up 5 bases, with 7 bases separating them. This CDR3 comprises 12 residues. Written as DNA, the CDR3 is TGTGCCAGCAGTTTCAAGGGGACTGAAGCTTTCTTT. Its translation is CASSFKGTEAFF. Full variable domain (rest looked up from reference TRBV28 and TRBJ1-1): DVKVTQSSRYLVKRTGEKVFLECVQDMDHENMFWYRQDPGLGLRLIYFSYDVKMKEKGDIPEGYSVSREKKERFSLILESASTNQTSMYLCASSFKGTEAFFGQGTRLTVV.

This chain connects TRBV30 to TRBJ2-1; 10 positions match TRBD2. V shed 4 bases, J shed 8 bases, and the junction held 5 bases outside the gene matches. Germline V gives CDR1 GTSNPN, CDR2 SVGIG (reference sequence). The CDR3 extends over 13 amino acids. The CDR3 DNA reads as TGTGCCTGGACGCCTAGCGGGAGCCATGAGCAGTTCTTC. Translating it yields CAWTPSGSHEQFF.

This chain links TRBV13 with TRBJ2-3, with a weak D call TRBD2 (6 bases). From germline, CDR1 is PRHDT and CDR2 FYEKMQ (reference sequence). This CDR3 is built from 13 residues. With 8 bases removed from V and 1 base from J, the gap between germline ends came to 10 bases. The CDR3 protein is CASQGLRTDTQYF. The DNA of the CDR3 is TGTGCCAGCCAGGGACTTCGCACAGATACGCAGTATTTT.

The chain joins TRBV21-1 to TRBJ2-3; the table's D call, TRBD2, has no DNA check behind it. TRBV21-1 constitutes a pseudogene. The CDR3 has 18 amino acids. The CDR3 loop reads CASSPTGTSGGSTDTQYF. The CDR3 region has the DNA TGTGCCAGCAGCCCTACCGGGACTAGCGGAGGAAGCACAGATACGCAGTATTTT.

This clone appeared a single time. V gene TRBV28 combines with J gene TRBJ2-3, with TRBD2 matching over 11 bases. With V trimmed by 5 bases and J by 1 base, 5 bases remained unmatched. The length of the CDR3 is 16 residues. Germline CDR1 MDHEN, CDR2 SYDVKM. In DNA, the CDR3 is TGTGCCAGCAGTGCGACGGGACTAGCGGGCACAGATACGCAGTATTTT. It codes for CASSATGLAGTDTQYF.

The chain carries TRBV7-2 and TRBJ2-1; D may be TRBD2 (6 bases). This CDR3 spans 17 amino acids. The V end was cut by 1 base, the J end by 0 bases, with 13 bases between. From germline, CDR1 is SGHTA and CDR2 FQGNSA. CDR3 sequence reads: CASSLGLGTFSYNEQFF. For the CDR3, the DNA is TGTGCCAGCAGCTTAGGGCTGGGGACTTTCTCCTACAATGAGCAGTTCTTC.

The gene calls are TRBV4-2 and TRBJ1-6; perhaps TRBD1 as D (5 bases). The CDR3 is 16 residues long. Per germline, CDR1 LGHNA and CDR2 YNFKEQ. The V end lost 1 base, the J end lost 8 bases, and 15 bases lay between the germline ends. The CDR3 bases are TGTGCCAGCAGCCAAGTTTCGGGGGGTGCAGATTCACCCCTCCACTTT. Its protein is CASSQVSGGADSPLHF.

The rearrangement uses TRBV25-1 and TRBJ1-4; D possibly corresponds to TRBD1 (5 bases). The CDR3 contains 16 residues. Trimming removed 3 bases from V and 8 bases from J, with 19 bases in between. Per germline, CDR1 MGHDK and CDR2 SYGVNS. In DNA, the CDR3 is TGTGCCAGCAGTGATCCCCTCTACCGGGGGGGAGAAAAACTGTTTTTT. Encoded protein: CASSDPLYRGGEKLFF.

The J gene is TRBJ2-7, the V gene TRBV4-1, with D unresolved. Germline lookup yields CDR1 MGHRA and CDR2 YSYEKL. Trimming shortened V by 0 bases and J by 8 bases, and 11 bases separated the two germline ends. The CDR3 is made up of 13 amino acids. This chain's CDR3 is CASSQDVPFQQYF. The CDR3 DNA follows: TGCGCCAGCAGCCAAGATGTTCCGTTCCAGCAGTACTTC.

V gene TRBV11-2 combines with J gene TRBJ2-7; 9 bases match TRBD2. The CDR3 is 16 residues long. The germline gives CDR1 SGHAT, CDR2 FQNNGV. With 1 base clipped from V and 3 bases from J, the junction kept 7 bases outside the gene matches. CDR3 DNA sequence: TGTGCCAGCAGCTTAGTAGGGCTAGCGGGATTCTACGAGCAGTACTTC. It encodes CASSLVGLAGFYEQYF.

This clone is a singleton in its sample. V usage is TRBV30 and J usage is TRBJ1-3; D is possibly TRBD1 (5 bases). This CDR3 has 13 amino acids. V lost 3 bases, J lost 3 bases, and 9 bases lay in between. From germline, CDR1 is GTSNPN and CDR2 SVGIG (reference sequence). The CDR3 coding sequence is TGTGCCTGGAGCAGCGGGGGTGGAAACACCATATATTTT. This translates into CAWSSGGGNTIYF.

The chain joins TRBV7-2 to TRBJ1-5; no clear D gene. V was clipped by 2 bases and J by 3 bases, with 8 bases between them. The CDR3 consists of 14 residues. Germline V gene data show CDR1 as SGHTA and CDR2 as FQGNSA. The CDR3 loop reads CASSLSPLNQPQHF. In DNA, the CDR3 is TGTGCCAGCAGCTTATCCCCACTCAATCAGCCCCAGCATTTT.

CDR3 sequence: CATGGVAGNTIYF. In nucleotides, the CDR3 is TGTGCCACCGGAGGGGTAGCCGGAAACACCATATATTTT. The chain combines TRBV15 with TRBJ1-3, with TRBD1 as a possible D gene (5 bases). Looked up from germline, CDR1 is LNHNV and CDR2 is YYDKDF (reference sequence). V was pared by 8 bases and J by 4 bases, with 12 bases between. The CDR3 contains 13 residues.

The chain joins TRBV6-1 to TRBJ1-2; D is uncertain. This CDR3 comprises 12 residues. Looked up from germline, CDR1 is MNHNS and CDR2 is SASEGT. Trimming left V 2 bases short and J 5 bases short, with 6 bases between. DNA of the CDR3: TGTGCCAGCAGTGAACTTCGTTATGGCTACACCTTC. This codes for CASSELRYGYTF.